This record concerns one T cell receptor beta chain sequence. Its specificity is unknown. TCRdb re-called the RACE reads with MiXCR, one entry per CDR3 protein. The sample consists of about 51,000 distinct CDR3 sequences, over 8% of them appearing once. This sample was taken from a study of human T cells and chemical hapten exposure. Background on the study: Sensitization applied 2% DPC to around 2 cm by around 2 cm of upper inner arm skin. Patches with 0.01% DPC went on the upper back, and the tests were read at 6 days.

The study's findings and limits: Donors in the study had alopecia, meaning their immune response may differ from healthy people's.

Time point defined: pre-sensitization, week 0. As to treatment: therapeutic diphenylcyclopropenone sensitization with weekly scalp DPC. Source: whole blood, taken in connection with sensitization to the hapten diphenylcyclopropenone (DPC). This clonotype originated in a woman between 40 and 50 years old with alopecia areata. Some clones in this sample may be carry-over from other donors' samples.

The CDR3 DNA sequence: TGTGCCAGCAGGGAGGATCACTACGAGCAGTACTTC. The encoded protein is CASREDHYEQYF. The chain recombines TRBV2 with TRBJ2-7, with D perhaps TRBD2 (5 bases). The germline V gene encodes CDR1 SNHLY and CDR2 FYNNEI. The CDR3 totals 12 residues. The V end was cut by 6 bases, the J end by 3 bases, with 9 bases between.